The present T cell receptor beta chain was sequenced within a study of early T cells in non-severe SARS-CoV-2 infection (dated by TCRdb to about 2021). Concerning the study at large: Because TCR sequencing relied on bulk RNA taken from unsorted whole blood, pairing of alpha and beta chains was not possible. Overall results and qualifications from the work: VDJdb matching was skewed toward anti-spike CD8 responses and likely underestimated virus-specific expansions, missing private and CD4 specificities.

The sample holds a few counts of this clonotype. Which antigen it targets is not known. No clone much larger than this one lies a single base away; base qualities are absent. Libraries came from 5' RACE. Sequencing took place on a NextSeq 500. The TCR library protocol attached unique molecular identifiers to individual cDNA molecules to correct for sequencing error and PCR bias. Both TCR alpha and beta chains were sequenced, and tight co-correlation was observed between alpha and beta sequence abundances in each sample. As for how the authors treated the data: V gene, J gene and CDR3 annotation of TCR sequences was performed with Decombinator V4. TCRs were defined as expanded if a significant change between any two time points was detected under a Poisson model with p below 0.0001. TCR abundances were normalised to the total number of TCRs sequenced per sample and were expressed as counts per million. MAIT TCRs were defined by TRAV1-2 paired with TRAJ12, TRAJ20 or TRAJ33, and iNKT TCRs by TRAV10 paired with TRAJ18. VDJdb, accessed 1 November 2021, was searched for CMV, EBV and SARS-CoV-2 annotated TCRs, excluding TCRs annotated for multiple antigens. TCRdb passed the public sequencing reads through fastp at Q25 and MiXCR, retaining productive beta sequences. Rows are unified per CDR3 protein, each entry keeping the most common DNA and genes. The V and J calls here are based on TCRdb, not the publication. Here the sample has tens of thousands of distinct CDR3 sequences; 20% to 25% occur a single time. The ten largest clonotypes hold 15% to 20% of the sample.

Trimming accounts for 4 bases at V and 4 bases at J, while the number of junction bases matched to no gene is 9. The CDR3 measures 15 amino acids from cysteine to phenylalanine. Only CDR3 DNA is held: 45 bases, read in frame from base 1. The germline V gene (reference sequence) specifies LGHDT as CDR1 and YNNKEL as CDR2. This was a case-control study nested in a cohort of healthcare workers in London, UK, who had nasopharyngeal swab PCR tests and blood samples taken every week. Between 23 and 31 March 2020, the week of the UK lockdown, healthcare workers were enrolled and then followed up weekly for as long as 16 weeks.

Recombination connected TRBV3-1 to TRBJ1-1; 7 central nucleotides agree with TRBD1. This receptor was obtained from an adult who was a healthcare worker with PCR-confirmed SARS-CoV-2 infection or an uninfected control (not recorded which). This sample comprised whole blood, obtained at baseline. Read as DNA, the sequence is TGTGCCAGCAGCCTCAGGGGGGGCAGTAGCACTGAAGCTTTCTTT. Its translation is CASSLRGGSSTEAFF.